The sequence of this T cell receptor (beta chain) was determined in a study of cytomegalovirus exposure and HLA in healthy donors. Researchers ran the PCR with 60 Vbeta and 13 Jbeta primers. The assay was immunoSEQ multiplex PCR, and TCRdb's table has in-frame clones only and misses some. The sample lists around 110,000 clones; 70% to 80% were seen once. The source of this sequence is a woman aged 18-35 years in good health and CMV-seronegative. Sequences were obtained from PBMCs.

This CDR3 is CASSLQANTEAFF. CDR3 bases: TGTGCCAGCAGTTTACAGGCGAACACTGAAGCTTTCTTT. The chain couples TRBV6-6 to TRBJ1-1; possible D gene TRBD1, 5 bases. V lost 4 bases to trimming and J lost 1 base, with 7 bases between them. The CDR3 loop spans 13 amino acids. CDR1 MNHNY and CDR2 SVGAGI come from the germline V gene (reference sequence).